What follows describes a single T cell receptor (beta chain). This clone occurred a few times. This clone's antigen is unknown. Base qualities are not recorded, but no much larger clone differs from it by a single base. V trim: 5 bases; J trim: 5 bases; unmatched bases: 4. CDR3 length: 15 amino acids, cysteine to phenylalanine. The CDR3 DNA has 45 bases and is translated from base 1. In the germline V gene, CDR1 corresponds to SGHTA and CDR2 to FQGNSA. This sample was taken from a study of control samples from healthy donors and cancer patients (dated by TCRdb to 2019 to 2021). Library construction relied on the immunoSEQ multiplex PCR assay. Here the immuneACCESS table is served through TCRdb, limited to in-frame sequences with V and J called. Missing clones are a known gap in these copies; in checked studies unresolved V genes cover under half, and the rest lacks a known reason. The sample contains around 93,000 clones, approximately 86% of them found a single time. About 14% of the sample is held by the ten biggest clonotypes.

The V and J genes are TRBV7-2 and TRBJ2-4; 12 middle bases align to TRBD1. The receptor was isolated from a man aged 30-40 years in good health. Material: blood. In nucleotide form, the sequence is TGTGCCAGCAGCACCGGGACAGGGGGCGAAAACATTCAGTACTTC. Its translation is CASSTGTGGENIQYF.